This is a list of T cell receptor beta chains from one sample in a study of cytomegalovirus exposure and HLA in healthy donors. Assay used: immunoSEQ multiplex PCR; TCRdb lists only in-frame clones, some missing. The table records fewer than 350,000 clones, roughly 90% of them present only once. The source material was PBMCs. The source is a young woman in good health and CMV-seronegative. CDR3s include the opening cysteine and the closing phenylalanine or tryptophan. The order of the fields is J gene, clone size, V gene, D gene, CDR3 protein, CDR3 DNA. The D gene is left open where the match is weak. The size field is filled for only some rows; it gives once, few, many or a size class.

j_call: TRBJ1-2; clone_size: .; v_call: TRBV30; d_call: .; cdr3_aa: CAWSKTGIYYGYTF; cdr3_nt: TGTGCCTGGAGTAAAACCGGGATTTATTATGGCTACACCTTC
j_call: TRBJ2-1; clone_size: .; v_call: TRBV19; d_call: .; cdr3_aa: CASRTFLGSYNEQFF; cdr3_nt: TGTGCCAGTAGGACTTTCCTCGGCTCCTACAATGAGCAGTTCTTC
j_call: TRBJ2-3; clone_size: .; v_call: TRBV10-1; d_call: .; cdr3_aa: CASSRGTDTQYF; cdr3_nt: TGCGCCAGCAGCAGGGGCACAGATACGCAGTATTTT
j_call: TRBJ2-1; clone_size: .; v_call: TRBV9; d_call: .; cdr3_aa: CASSPSGWDSYNEQFF; cdr3_nt: TGTGCCAGCAGCCCGAGTGGGTGGGACTCTTACAATGAGCAGTTCTTC
j_call: TRBJ2-3; clone_size: .; v_call: TRBV5-1; d_call: .; cdr3_aa: CASQITDTQYF; cdr3_nt: TGCGCCAGCCAAATTACAGATACGCAGTATTTT
j_call: TRBJ2-3; clone_size: .; v_call: TRBV29-1; d_call: .; cdr3_aa: CSGRQASTDTQYF; cdr3_nt: TGCAGCGGTAGACAGGCGAGCACAGATACGCAGTATTTT
j_call: TRBJ2-5; clone_size: .; v_call: TRBV14; d_call: TRBD2; cdr3_aa: CASSLWTSGSSETQYF; cdr3_nt: TGTGCCAGCAGCCTTTGGACTAGCGGGAGCTCGGAGACCCAGTACTTC
j_call: TRBJ1-6; clone_size: .; v_call: TRBV9; d_call: TRBD1; cdr3_aa: CASSPSRDRDYNSPLHF; cdr3_nt: TGTGCCAGCAGCCCGAGCCGGGACAGGGACTATAATTCACCCCTCCACTTT
j_call: TRBJ2-5; clone_size: .; v_call: TRBV6-5; d_call: TRBD2; cdr3_aa: CASSYSGLAAGTQYF; cdr3_nt: TGTGCCAGCAGTTACTCAGGGCTAGCGGCGGGGACCCAGTACTTC
j_call: TRBJ2-1; clone_size: .; v_call: TRBV27; d_call: .; cdr3_aa: CASSLPGLGEQFF; cdr3_nt: TGTGCCAGCAGTTTACCGGGATTGGGTGAGCAGTTCTTC
j_call: TRBJ1-6; clone_size: .; v_call: TRBV28; d_call: .; cdr3_aa: CASSFRGFDSPLHF; cdr3_nt: TGTGCCAGCAGTTTTCGGGGATTCGATTCACCCCTCCACTTT
j_call: TRBJ2-1; clone_size: .; v_call: TRBV9; d_call: TRBD2; cdr3_aa: CASSGGTSGKTYNEQFF; cdr3_nt: TGTGCCAGCAGCGGGGGAACTAGCGGGAAGACCTACAATGAGCAGTTCTTC
j_call: TRBJ2-3; clone_size: .; v_call: TRBV27; d_call: .; cdr3_aa: CASSTVTDTQYF; cdr3_nt: TGTGCCAGCAGTACGGTCACAGATACGCAGTATTTT
j_call: TRBJ2-3; clone_size: .; v_call: TRBV15; d_call: TRBD2; cdr3_aa: CATSRDGRLAGVVDTQYF; cdr3_nt: TGTGCCACCAGCAGAGATGGGAGACTAGCGGGAGTTGTCGATACGCAGTATTTT
j_call: TRBJ2-7; clone_size: .; v_call: TRBV6-1; d_call: TRBD2; cdr3_aa: CASSDSGTSGTYEQYF; cdr3_nt: TGTGCCAGCAGTGATTCCGGGACTAGCGGGACCTACGAGCAGTACTTC
j_call: TRBJ2-1; clone_size: .; v_call: TRBV29-1; d_call: .; cdr3_aa: CSGLTSLSNEQFF; cdr3_nt: TGCAGCGGACTGACTAGTTTGAGCAATGAGCAGTTCTTC
j_call: TRBJ1-6; clone_size: few; v_call: TRBV30; d_call: .; cdr3_aa: CAWSGTAVLTPLHF; cdr3_nt: TGTGCCTGGAGTGGGACAGCGGTACTGACACCCCTCCACTTT
j_call: TRBJ2-1; clone_size: .; v_call: TRBV23-1; d_call: .; cdr3_aa: CASSQSIRGHEQFF; cdr3_nt: TGCGCCAGCAGTCAATCCATCCGCGGCCATGAGCAGTTCTTC
j_call: TRBJ1-4; clone_size: .; v_call: TRBV28; d_call: TRBD1; cdr3_aa: CASSFFGTALTNEKLFF; cdr3_nt: TGTGCCAGCAGTTTTTTCGGGACAGCCTTAACTAATGAAAAACTGTTTTTT
j_call: TRBJ2-5; clone_size: .; v_call: TRBV30; d_call: .; cdr3_aa: CAWSVGTGWGETQYF; cdr3_nt: TGTGCCTGGAGTGTAGGGACTGGCTGGGGGGAGACCCAGTACTTC
j_call: TRBJ2-4; clone_size: .; v_call: TRBV27; d_call: .; cdr3_aa: CASSNLSVAKNIQYF; cdr3_nt: TGTGCCAGCAGTAACCTCAGCGTGGCCAAAAACATTCAGTACTTC
j_call: TRBJ2-3; clone_size: .; v_call: TRBV29-1; d_call: .; cdr3_aa: CSGIISLPDSLKDTQYF; cdr3_nt: TGCAGCGGTATTATCTCACTTCCAGACTCCCTTAAAGATACGCAGTATTTT
j_call: TRBJ1-2; clone_size: .; v_call: TRBV9; d_call: .; cdr3_aa: CASSVSSGLGYTF; cdr3_nt: TGTGCCAGCAGCGTAAGTTCAGGGCTTGGCTACACCTTC
j_call: TRBJ2-3; clone_size: .; v_call: TRBV6-5; d_call: .; cdr3_aa: CASQGLASTDTQYF; cdr3_nt: TGTGCCAGTCAGGGGCTAGCAAGCACAGATACGCAGTATTTT
j_call: TRBJ2-2; clone_size: .; v_call: TRBV19; d_call: .; cdr3_aa: CASSAPGWELFF; cdr3_nt: TGTGCCAGTAGTGCCCCAGGGTGGGAGCTGTTTTTT
j_call: TRBJ1-2; clone_size: .; v_call: TRBV20-1; d_call: .; cdr3_aa: CSARDGYGYTF; cdr3_nt: TGCAGTGCTAGAGACGGCTATGGCTACACCTTC
j_call: TRBJ1-4; clone_size: .; v_call: TRBV15; d_call: .; cdr3_aa: CATSREGGGGFRGEKLFF; cdr3_nt: TGTGCCACCAGCAGAGAAGGTGGGGGGGGGTTTCGCGGCGAAAAACTGTTTTTT
j_call: TRBJ2-2; clone_size: few; v_call: TRBV6-6; d_call: .; cdr3_aa: CASSGTPPGELFF; cdr3_nt: TGTGCCAGCAGTGGGACTCCCCCCGGGGAGCTGTTTTTT
j_call: TRBJ1-2; clone_size: .; v_call: TRBV4-3; d_call: TRBD1; cdr3_aa: CASSQGAISGGYGYTF; cdr3_nt: TGCGCCAGCAGCCAAGGGGCGATATCAGGGGGATATGGCTACACCTTC
j_call: TRBJ1-5; clone_size: .; v_call: TRBV6-5; d_call: TRBD1; cdr3_aa: CASSPDRGSQPQHF; cdr3_nt: TGTGCCAGCAGTCCAGACAGGGGGTCCCAGCCCCAGCATTTT
j_call: TRBJ2-7; clone_size: .; v_call: TRBV6-5; d_call: .; cdr3_aa: CASSNKDTGHF; cdr3_nt: TGTGCCAGCAGCAATAAAGACACAGGTCACTTC
j_call: TRBJ2-1; clone_size: few; v_call: TRBV6-1; d_call: TRBD2; cdr3_aa: CASSDPPLAGINNEQFF; cdr3_nt: TGTGCCAGCAGTGATCCCCCGCTAGCGGGGATCAACAATGAGCAGTTCTTC